The 29 T cell receptor beta chains reported below all come from one sample, sequenced in a study of cytomegalovirus exposure and HLA in healthy donors. Vbeta (60) and Jbeta (13) primers were used in the PCR. Clones were read by immunoSEQ multiplex PCR, and TCRdb kept only the in-frame ones, dropping some. The profile shows 99,000 or so clones, under 85% of them singletons. The specimen sequenced was PBMCs. The source of these receptors is a man aged 30 to 39 in good health and CMV-seronegative.

The V call is TRBV6-5, the J call TRBJ1-3, with 9 nucleotides matching TRBD1. The CDR3 covers 14 residues. CDR1 is MNHEY, CDR2 SVGAGI, per germline. The junction had 1 base not matched to a gene; V was cut back by 2 bases and J by 5 bases. The CDR3 region has the DNA TGTGCCAGCAGTTACACAGGGGGCCGAAACACCATATATTTT. This encodes CASSYTGGRNTIYF.

The chain couples TRBV2 to TRBJ1-1, with TRBD1 matching over 8 bases. Germline CDR1 is SNHLY and CDR2 is FYNNEI. Germline trimming cut 7 bases from V and 1 base from J; bases unmatched to any gene: 14. The CDR3 is made up of 17 amino acids. CDR3 region: CASKIPGQVGENTEAFF. The DNA for the CDR3 is TGTGCCAGCAAAATACCGGGACAGGTAGGGGAGAACACTGAAGCTTTCTTT.

The V and J genes are TRBV5-1 and TRBJ1-5, with 9 bases matching TRBD1. Trimming removed 3 bases from V and 7 bases from J; junction bases left unmatched: 5. The CDR3 spans 14 residues. Per germline, CDR1 SGHRS and CDR2 YFSETQ. The CDR3 bases are TGCGCCAGCAGCTCGGGGACAGGGCGCCAGCCCCAGCATTTT. Its protein product is CASSSGTGRQPQHF.

A single count supports this clone. The rearrangement joins TRBV7-9 to TRBJ1-2, with TRBD1 as a possible D gene (6 bases). The germline V gene encodes CDR1 SEHNR and CDR2 FQNEAQ (reference sequence). The CDR3 has 14 residues. With 3 bases removed from V and 4 bases from J, the gap between germline ends came to 12 bases. The CDR3 DNA sequence: TGTGCCAGCAGCTTCCGGGACATAGCCTATGGCTACACCTTC. Protein: CASSFRDIAYGYTF.

This clone was seen a few times. The chain uses TRBV4-3 and TRBJ1-5; 10 bases agree with TRBD1. V lost 3 bases, J lost 4 bases, and 0 bases stayed unmatched. This CDR3 has 14 residues. Germline loops: CDR1 LGHNA, CDR2 YSLEER. The CDR3 protein is CASSQGQGNQPQHF. Here the CDR3 DNA reads TGCGCCAGCAGCCAGGGACAGGGGAATCAGCCCCAGCATTTT.

A few counts support this clone. In DNA, the CDR3 is TGTGCCAGCAGTCCCGGACAGCCTTATGGCTACACCTTC. This sequence encodes CASSPGQPYGYTF. V usage is TRBV27 and J usage is TRBJ1-2; TRBD1 might be the D (6 bases). V lost 5 bases and J 5 bases, leaving 12 bases between the germline ends. The CDR3 length is 13 residues. Germline values: CDR1 MNHEY, CDR2 SMNVEV (reference sequence).

V is TRBV7-8 and J is TRBJ1-3, with D uncertain. Trimming took off 1 base at V and 4 bases at J, with 14 bases between the two ends. The CDR3 spans 16 residues. Germline V CDR1 and CDR2: SGHVS, FQNEAQ. The CDR3 DNA reads as TGTGCCAGCAGCTTAGTTCCCCACCTCACAGGAAACACCATATATTTT. It encodes CASSLVPHLTGNTIYF.

Only a few counts were recorded for this clone. The chain employs TRBV4-3 and TRBJ1-2, with D perhaps TRBD1 (6 bases). The CDR3 has 15 amino acids. V lost 0 bases to trimming and J lost 4 bases, with 12 bases between them. The V gene's germline CDR1 is LGHNA and CDR2 YSLEER. The CDR3 reads CASSQDGGGLYGYTF. CDR3 bases: TGCGCCAGCAGCCAAGATGGGGGCGGCCTCTATGGCTACACCTTC.

V gene TRBV7-9 combines with J gene TRBJ2-4, with 10 bases identical to TRBD1. Trimming cost V 3 bases and J 1 base; bases outside gene matches: 6. This CDR3 has 17 residues. CDR1 and CDR2 (germline): SEHNR, FQNEAQ (reference sequence). This CDR3 is CASSFSGTGVAKNIQYF. CDR3 nucleotide sequence: TGTGCCAGCAGCTTCTCAGGGACAGGGGTGGCCAAAAACATTCAGTACTTC.

The table lists this clone with a count of one. The chain recombines TRBV23-1 with TRBJ2-7; D is uncertain. TRBV23-1 is an ORF, with its function uncertain. V was clipped by 0 bases and J by 2 bases, with 11 bases between them. This CDR3 spans 15 amino acids. CDR3 sequence reads: CASSQSPRSAYEQYF. The CDR3 DNA reads as TGCGCCAGCAGTCAATCTCCGAGGAGCGCCTACGAGCAGTACTTC.

The chain recombines TRBV7-9 with TRBJ2-5, with TRBD2 identical over 7 bases. CDR1 and CDR2 (germline): SEHNR, FQNEAQ (reference sequence). The CDR3 is made up of 11 amino acids. V shed 4 bases, J shed 9 bases, and the junction held 2 bases outside the gene matches. This CDR3 is CASSWEGSQYF. CDR3 coding DNA: TGTGCCAGCAGCTGGGAGGGGTCCCAGTACTTC.

This clone appeared a few times. V is TRBV7-2 and J is TRBJ1-1; TRBD1 might be the D (5 bases). V lost 5 bases and J 8 bases, leaving 12 bases between the germline ends. The germline gives CDR1 SGHTA, CDR2 FQGNSA. The CDR3 sequence is 12 residues long. CDR3 DNA sequence: TGTGCCAGCAGCACATGGGGCGCGGAAGCTTTCTTT. Translated: CASSTWGAEAFF.

A few counts support this clone. This rearrangement joins TRBV4-2 to TRBJ1-5; D not resolved. The ends were cut back, 1 base at V and 4 bases at J, with 14 bases in the middle. Germline lookup yields CDR1 LGHNA and CDR2 YNFKEQ. The CDR3 loop spans 16 amino acids. In DNA, the CDR3 is TGTGCCAGCAGCCAAGTTAACCCCACTCCAAATCAGCCCCAGCATTTT. This translates into CASSQVNPTPNQPQHF.

The chain joins TRBV7-2 to TRBJ2-2; 7 bases align to TRBD2. Germline CDR1 and CDR2: SGHTA and FQGNSA. There are 16 residues in the CDR3. V shed 3 bases, J shed 4 bases, and the junction held 8 bases outside the gene matches. Here the CDR3 reads CASSFLAGVGTGELFF. The CDR3 DNA follows: TGTGCCAGCAGCTTCCTTGCGGGAGTGGGCACCGGGGAGCTGTTTTTT. The full variable domain, its missing parts supplied by reference TRBV7-2 and TRBJ2-2, is GAGVSQSPSNKVTEKGKDVELRCDPISGHTALYWYRQSLGQGLEFLIYFQGNSAPDKSGLPSDRFSAERTGGSVSTLTIQRTQQEDSAVYLCASSFLAGVGTGELFFGEGSRLTVL.

This clone has a handful of counts. The chain recombines TRBV7-3 with TRBJ2-1; D not resolved. CDR1 and CDR2 from the germline V gene are SGHTA and FQGTGA. There are 14 residues in the CDR3. Trimming left V 5 bases short and J 3 bases short, with 11 bases between. CDR3 sequence: CASSVDSGYNEQFF. The CDR3 bases are TGTGCCAGCAGCGTAGACTCTGGCTACAATGAGCAGTTCTTC.

The rearrangement links TRBV11-2 to TRBJ2-7; D gene uncertain. This CDR3 comprises 14 residues. V lost 1 base to trimming and J lost 0 bases, with 7 bases between them. Germline V CDR1 and CDR2: SGHAT, FQNNGV. CDR3 coding DNA: TGTGCCAGCAGCTTAGGGTATAGCTCCTACGAGCAGTACTTC. Translated, it gives CASSLGYSSYEQYF.

The chain links TRBV27 to TRBJ2-3; 12 nucleotides align to TRBD2. V lost 6 bases, J lost 3 bases, and 7 bases stayed unmatched. This CDR3 comprises 16 residues. Germline V gives CDR1 MNHEY, CDR2 SMNVEV (reference sequence). The CDR3 region is CASRPTSGRRTDTQYF. CDR3 DNA: TGTGCCAGCAGGCCTACTAGCGGGAGGAGAACAGATACGCAGTATTTT.

The gene calls are TRBV19 and TRBJ2-2; D call uncertain. Germline V lookup: CDR1 LNHDA, CDR2 SQIVND (reference sequence). Trimming shortened V by 4 bases and J by 1 base, and 4 bases separated the two germline ends. The CDR3 covers 13 residues. The CDR3: CASSTGNTGELFF. In DNA, the CDR3 is TGTGCCAGTAGTACGGGGAACACCGGGGAGCTGTTTTTT.

A single count supports this clone. The V and J genes are TRBV18 and TRBJ2-7; D is perhaps TRBD1 (6 bases). The CDR3 is 12 residues long. In germline, CDR1 is KGHSH, CDR2 LQKENI. V was trimmed by 2 bases and J by 7 bases, leaving 9 bases between them. Here the CDR3 DNA reads TGTGCCAGCTCACCAGGGGGCCGAGAGCAGTACTTC. Its protein is CASSPGGREQYF.

The chain joins TRBV2 to TRBJ1-2; D gene ambiguous. The germline V gene encodes CDR1 SNHLY and CDR2 FYNNEI. The V end was cut by 1 base, the J end by 8 bases, with 14 bases between. The CDR3 is 14 amino acids. The CDR3, as DNA: TGTGCCAGCAGTGAAGTTATCCCCGAGAGCGGCTACACCTTC. This translates into CASSEVIPESGYTF.

V is TRBV28 and J is TRBJ2-5; TRBD1 is a possible D gene (6 bases). CDR3 size: 17 residues. Deletions cut 4 bases from V and 0 bases from J, with 18 bases between. Germline assignment: CDR1 MDHEN and CDR2 SYDVKM. For the CDR3, the DNA is TGTGCCAGCAGTTCCACAGGGATTCCCCTGTACCAAGAGACCCAGTACTTC. The encoded protein is CASSSTGIPLYQETQYF.

This clone occurred once. This chain links TRBV6-5 with TRBJ2-1; TRBD1 aligns across 9 bases. V was clipped by 6 bases and J by 9 bases; unmatched bases: 6. The CDR3 runs 13 residues. Germline V lookup: CDR1 MNHEY, CDR2 SVGAGI. The CDR3 loop is CASRRDRAAEQFF. The CDR3 bases are TGTGCCAGCAGGAGGGACAGGGCCGCTGAGCAGTTCTTC.

A few counts support this clone. The chain couples TRBV10-3 to TRBJ1-3; tentatively, D is TRBD1 (5 bases). CDR1 and CDR2 (germline): ENHRY, SYGVKD. Trimming took off 5 bases at V and 9 bases at J, with 17 bases between the two ends. CDR3 length equals 14 residues. This chain's CDR3 is CAISQDLSGGTIYF. Here the CDR3 DNA reads TGTGCCATCAGTCAGGACCTCTCCGGGGGCACCATATATTTT.

The chain has TRBV11-2 and TRBJ2-7; the D is unclear. The CDR3 spans 16 residues. V lost 0 bases and J lost 2, with 14 bases in between. Germline lookup yields CDR1 SGHAT and CDR2 FQNNGV. CDR3 region: CASSLDSSGGTYEQYF. DNA for the CDR3: TGTGCCAGCAGCTTAGATTCTAGTGGCGGTACCTACGAGCAGTACTTC. Combining the CDR3 with reference TRBV11-2 and TRBJ2-7 gives the whole variable domain EAGVAQSPRYKIIEKRQSVAFWCNPISGHATLYWYQQILGQGPKLLIQFQNNGVVDDSQLPKDRFSAERLKGVDSTLKIQPAKLEDSAVYLCASSLDSSGGTYEQYFGPGTRLTVT.

This clone appeared a single time. This sequence joins TRBV10-2 and TRBJ1-4; D call uncertain. The germline V gene encodes CDR1 WSHSY and CDR2 SAAADI. V lost 5 bases and J lost 0, with 7 bases in between. The CDR3 is 14 residues long. The CDR3 region is CASSSGTTNEKLFF. CDR3 in DNA: TGCGCCAGCAGTTCCGGGACAACTAATGAAAAACTGTTTTTT.

This clone was observed once. This chain joins TRBV7-9 and TRBJ1-6; 8 nucleotides align to TRBD1. V was clipped by 5 bases and J by 10 bases; unmatched bases: 16. This CDR3 has 17 amino acids. Germline V CDR1 and CDR2: SEHNR, FQNEAQ (reference sequence). CDR3 nucleotide sequence: TGTGCCAGCAGCCCCACCTCTATGACAGGGGTCGGATCACCCCTCCACTTT. It is translated as CASSPTSMTGVGSPLHF.

The chain combines TRBV4-3 with TRBJ1-6; D is ambiguous. This CDR3 region has 13 residues. Germline assignment: CDR1 LGHNA and CDR2 YSLEER. V was clipped by 2 bases and J by 7 bases, with 6 bases between them. CDR3 in amino acids: CASSQTPNSPLHF. CDR3 DNA sequence: TGCGCCAGCAGCCAAACACCGAATTCACCCCTCCACTTT.

This clone showed up just once. The chain has TRBV27 and TRBJ2-7; 8 positions match TRBD1. Germline V gives CDR1 MNHEY, CDR2 SMNVEV (reference sequence). The junction had 8 bases not matched to a gene; V was cut back by 5 bases and J by 2 bases. The CDR3 spans 15 residues. The CDR3 region is CASSIRQGLTYEQYF. The CDR3 DNA reads TGTGCCAGCAGTATACGACAGGGGCTAACCTACGAGCAGTACTTC.

The chain employs TRBV28 and TRBJ2-1; TRBD1 matches at 10 bases. After removal of 6 bases from V and 1 base from J, the junction contained 3 bases not matched to a gene. CDR1 is MDHEN and CDR2 is SYDVKM in the germline V gene. This CDR3 contains 15 residues. Here the CDR3 reads CASRGDRGSYNEQFF. For the CDR3, the DNA is TGTGCCAGCAGGGGGGACAGGGGTTCCTACAATGAGCAGTTCTTC.